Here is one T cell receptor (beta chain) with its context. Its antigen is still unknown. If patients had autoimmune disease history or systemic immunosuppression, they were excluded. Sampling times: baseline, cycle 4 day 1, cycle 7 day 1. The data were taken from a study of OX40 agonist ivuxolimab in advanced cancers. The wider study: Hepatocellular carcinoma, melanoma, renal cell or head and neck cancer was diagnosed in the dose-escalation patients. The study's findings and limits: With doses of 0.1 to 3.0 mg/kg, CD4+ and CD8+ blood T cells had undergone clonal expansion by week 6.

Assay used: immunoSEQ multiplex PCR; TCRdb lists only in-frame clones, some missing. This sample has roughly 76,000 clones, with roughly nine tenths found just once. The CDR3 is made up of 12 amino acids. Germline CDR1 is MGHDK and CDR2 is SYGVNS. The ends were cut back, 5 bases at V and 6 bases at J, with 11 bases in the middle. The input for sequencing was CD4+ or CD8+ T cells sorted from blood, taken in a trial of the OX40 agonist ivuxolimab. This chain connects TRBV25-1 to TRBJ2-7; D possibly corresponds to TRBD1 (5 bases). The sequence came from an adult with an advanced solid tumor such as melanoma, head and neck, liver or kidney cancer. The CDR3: CASSTQGSEQYF. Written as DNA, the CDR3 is TGTGCCAGCAGTACTCAGGGTTCCGAGCAGTACTTC.